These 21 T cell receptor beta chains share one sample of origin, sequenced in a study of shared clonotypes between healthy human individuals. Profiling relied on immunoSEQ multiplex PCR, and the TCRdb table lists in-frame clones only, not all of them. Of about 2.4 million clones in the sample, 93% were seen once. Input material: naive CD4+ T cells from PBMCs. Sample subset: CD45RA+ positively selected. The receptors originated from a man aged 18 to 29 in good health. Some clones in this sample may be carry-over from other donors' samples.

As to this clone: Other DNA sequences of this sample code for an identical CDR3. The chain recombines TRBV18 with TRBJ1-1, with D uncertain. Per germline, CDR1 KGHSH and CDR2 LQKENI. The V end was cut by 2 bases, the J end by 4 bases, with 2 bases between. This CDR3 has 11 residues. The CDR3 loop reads CASSPGTEAFF. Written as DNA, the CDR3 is TGTGCCAGCTCACCAGGCACTGAAGCTTTCTTT.

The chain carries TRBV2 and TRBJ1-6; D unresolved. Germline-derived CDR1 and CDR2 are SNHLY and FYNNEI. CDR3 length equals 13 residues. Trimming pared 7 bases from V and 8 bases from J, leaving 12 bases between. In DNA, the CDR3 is TGTGCCAGCACAGGCCTCGGGGATTCACCCCTCCACTTT. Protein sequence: CASTGLGDSPLHF.

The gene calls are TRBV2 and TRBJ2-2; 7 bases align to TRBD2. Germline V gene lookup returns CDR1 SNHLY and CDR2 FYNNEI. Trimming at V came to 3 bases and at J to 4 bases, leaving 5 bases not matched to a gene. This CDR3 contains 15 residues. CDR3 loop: CASSDQTSPTGELFF. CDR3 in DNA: TGTGCCAGCAGTGACCAGACTAGCCCCACCGGGGAGCTGTTTTTT.

The CDR3 DNA sequence: TGTGCCAGCAGTTTCTCCAACCTTCTCGCGACGAGGGGAAACACCATATATTTT. The encoded protein is CASSFSNLLATRGNTIYF. The chain combines TRBV27 with TRBJ1-3; D is undetermined. This CDR3 has 18 residues. Germline CDR1 and CDR2: MNHEY and SMNVEV (reference sequence). The V and J ends lost 3 bases and 4 bases respectively, with 22 bases between them.

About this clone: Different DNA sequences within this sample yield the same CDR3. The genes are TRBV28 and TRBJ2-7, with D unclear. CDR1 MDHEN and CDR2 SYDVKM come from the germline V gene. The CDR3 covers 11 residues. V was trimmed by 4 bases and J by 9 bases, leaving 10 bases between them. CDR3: CASSSRDWQYF. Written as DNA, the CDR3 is TGTGCCAGCAGTTCACGCGACTGGCAGTACTTC.

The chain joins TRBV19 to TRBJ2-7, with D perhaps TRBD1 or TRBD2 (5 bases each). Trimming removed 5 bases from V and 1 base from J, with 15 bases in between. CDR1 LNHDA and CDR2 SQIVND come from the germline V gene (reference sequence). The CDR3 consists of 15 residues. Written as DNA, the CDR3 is TGTGCCAGTAGTCCCCAGGGAGCACGATCCTACGAGCAGTACTTC. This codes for CASSPQGARSYEQYF.

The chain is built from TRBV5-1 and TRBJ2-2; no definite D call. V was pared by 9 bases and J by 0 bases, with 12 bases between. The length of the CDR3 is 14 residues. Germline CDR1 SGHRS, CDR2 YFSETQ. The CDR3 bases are TGCGCCACCAAGACAACCACGAACACCGGGGAGCTGTTTTTT. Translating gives CATKTTTNTGELFF.

The CDR3 DNA sequence: TGTGCCAGCAGCGGGGGACCCTTCCAAGAGACCCAGTACTTC. Translating gives CASSGGPFQETQYF. The chain combines TRBV9 with TRBJ2-5, with D perhaps matching TRBD1 or TRBD2 (5 bases each). V was cut by 3 bases and J by 1 base, with 10 bases left in between. The CDR3 is 14 residues long. The V gene's germline CDR1 is SGDLS and CDR2 YYNGEE.

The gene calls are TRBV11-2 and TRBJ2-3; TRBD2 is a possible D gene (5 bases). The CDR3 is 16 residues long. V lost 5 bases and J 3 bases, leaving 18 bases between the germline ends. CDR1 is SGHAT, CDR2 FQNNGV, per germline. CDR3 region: CASSPLAGSATDTQYF. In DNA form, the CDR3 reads TGTGCCAGCAGCCCGCTTGCTGGTAGCGCGACAGATACGCAGTATTTT.

This CDR3 reads CASSHGLAGTNEQFF. The CDR3 DNA sequence: TGCGCCAGCAGCCATGGACTAGCGGGAACCAATGAGCAGTTCTTC. The chain joins TRBV4-3 to TRBJ2-1; 12 bases map to TRBD2. The trim removed 3 bases at V and 6 bases at J, leaving 3 bases unmatched. Germline V gene lookup returns CDR1 LGHNA and CDR2 YSLEER. The CDR3 consists of 15 residues.

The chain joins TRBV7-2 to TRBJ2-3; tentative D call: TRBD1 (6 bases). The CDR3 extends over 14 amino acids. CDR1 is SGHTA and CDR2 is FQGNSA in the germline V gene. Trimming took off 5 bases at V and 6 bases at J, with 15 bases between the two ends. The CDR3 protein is CASSQRDKGDTQYF. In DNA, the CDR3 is TGTGCCAGCAGCCAACGGGACAAAGGTGATACGCAGTATTTT.

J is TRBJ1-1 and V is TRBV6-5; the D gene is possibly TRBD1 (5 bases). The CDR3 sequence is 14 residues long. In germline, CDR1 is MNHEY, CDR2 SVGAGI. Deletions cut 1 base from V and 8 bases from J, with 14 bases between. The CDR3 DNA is TGTGCCAGCAGTTACTGGGCCGGGACCCCAGAAGCTTTCTTT. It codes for CASSYWAGTPEAFF.

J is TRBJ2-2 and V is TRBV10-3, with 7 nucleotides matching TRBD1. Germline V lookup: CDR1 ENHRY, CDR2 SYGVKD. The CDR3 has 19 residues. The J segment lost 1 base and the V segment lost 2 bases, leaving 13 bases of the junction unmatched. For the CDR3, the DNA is TGTGCCATCAGTGAGAGGTTGGGACAGTCACCCATGAACACCGGGGAGCTGTTTTTT. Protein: CAISERLGQSPMNTGELFF.

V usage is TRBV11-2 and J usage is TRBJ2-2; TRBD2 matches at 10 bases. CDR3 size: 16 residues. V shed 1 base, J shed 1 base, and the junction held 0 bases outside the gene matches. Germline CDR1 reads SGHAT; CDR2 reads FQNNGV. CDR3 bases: TGTGCCAGCAGCTTAGGGACTAGCGGGAACACCGGGGAGCTGTTTTTT. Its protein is CASSLGTSGNTGELFF. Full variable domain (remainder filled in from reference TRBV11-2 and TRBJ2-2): EAGVAQSPRYKIIEKRQSVAFWCNPISGHATLYWYQQILGQGPKLLIQFQNNGVVDDSQLPKDRFSAERLKGVDSTLKIQPAKLEDSAVYLCASSLGTSGNTGELFFGEGSRLTVL.

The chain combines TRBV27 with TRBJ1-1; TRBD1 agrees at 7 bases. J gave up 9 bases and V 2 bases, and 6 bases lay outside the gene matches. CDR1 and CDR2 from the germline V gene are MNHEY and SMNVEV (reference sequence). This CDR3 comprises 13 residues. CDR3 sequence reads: CASSLQGGVQAFF. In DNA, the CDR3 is TGTGCCAGCAGTTTACAGGGGGGGGTCCAAGCTTTCTTT.

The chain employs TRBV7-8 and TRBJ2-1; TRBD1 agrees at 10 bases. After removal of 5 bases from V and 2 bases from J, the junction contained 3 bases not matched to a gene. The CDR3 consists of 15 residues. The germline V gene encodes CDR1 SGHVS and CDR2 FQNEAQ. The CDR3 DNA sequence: TGTGCCAGCAGCGTAGACAGGGGGCCCTACAATGAGCAGTTCTTC. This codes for CASSVDRGPYNEQFF. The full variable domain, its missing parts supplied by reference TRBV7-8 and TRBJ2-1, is GAGVSQSPRYKVAKRGQDVALRCDPISGHVSLFWYQQALGQGPEFLTYFQNEAQLDKSGLPSDRFFAERPEGSVSTLKIQRTQQEDSAVYLCASSVDRGPYNEQFFGPGTRLTVL.

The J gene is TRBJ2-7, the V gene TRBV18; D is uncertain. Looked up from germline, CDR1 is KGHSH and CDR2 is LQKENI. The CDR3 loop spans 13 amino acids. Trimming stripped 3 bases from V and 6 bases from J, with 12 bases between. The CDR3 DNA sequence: TGTGCCAGCTCACCCCGCCGGGCGTCCGAGCAGTACTTC. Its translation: CASSPRRASEQYF.

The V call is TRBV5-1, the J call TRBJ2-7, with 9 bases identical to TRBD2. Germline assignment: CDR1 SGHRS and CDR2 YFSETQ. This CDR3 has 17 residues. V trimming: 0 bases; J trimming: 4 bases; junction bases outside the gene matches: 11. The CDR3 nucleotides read TGCGCCAGCAGCTTGGACAGACGTAGCGGGAGTTCGTACGAGCAGTACTTC. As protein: CASSLDRRSGSSYEQYF.

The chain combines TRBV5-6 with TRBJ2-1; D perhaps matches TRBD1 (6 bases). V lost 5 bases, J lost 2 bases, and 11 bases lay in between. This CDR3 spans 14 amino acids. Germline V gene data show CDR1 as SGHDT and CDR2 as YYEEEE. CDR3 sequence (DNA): TGTGCCAGCAGACGGAGGACAGCCTACAATGAGCAGTTCTTC. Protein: CASRRRTAYNEQFF.

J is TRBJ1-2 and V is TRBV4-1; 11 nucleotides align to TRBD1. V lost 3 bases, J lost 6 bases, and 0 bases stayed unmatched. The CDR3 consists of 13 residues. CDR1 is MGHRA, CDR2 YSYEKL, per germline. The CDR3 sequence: CASSQGQGDGYTF. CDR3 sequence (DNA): TGCGCCAGCAGCCAGGGACAGGGGGATGGCTACACCTTC.

CDR3 bases: TGCGCCAGCAGCTACAGACAGGGGAGCTCCTACAATGAGCAGTTCTTC. Translating gives CASSYRQGSSYNEQFF. The chain has TRBV5-1 and TRBJ2-1; 8 bases align to TRBD1. Unmatched junction bases numbered 5, after V lost 3 bases and J lost 0 bases. This CDR3 spans 16 amino acids. CDR1 is SGHRS, CDR2 YFSETQ, per germline.